This entry lists 2 T cell receptor beta chains sequenced from one sample in a study of CD8 T cells in ankylosing spondylitis. Their cognate antigens are unknown. Study observations and caveats: A motif in TCR beta, a set of fewer than ten highly homologous variants, appeared characteristic of ankylosing spondylitis blood.

Each CDR3 protein is one row after TCRdb ran MiXCR on the 5' RACE reads. The sample holds some 840,000 distinct CDR3 sequences, roughly 10% seen once. The sequencing input was blood, either unsorted or a sorted T cell fraction (not recorded which). These receptor sequences come from a male donor with ankylosing spondylitis.

The chain is built from TRBV3-1 and TRBJ2-7; TRBD2 is a possible D gene (6 bases). The ends were cut back, 4 bases at V and 2 bases at J, with 15 bases in the middle. CDR1 is LGHDT and CDR2 is YNNKEL in the germline V gene (reference sequence). The CDR3 runs to 15 residues. CDR3 amino acids: CASSPAGTSAYEQYF. CDR3 in DNA: TGTGCCAGCAGCCCGGCGGGGACTTCAGCCTACGAGCAGTACTTC.

J is TRBJ2-1 and V is TRBV7-2, with D possibly TRBD2 on 6 matching bases. CDR1 SGHTA and CDR2 FQGNSA come from the germline V gene. The CDR3 has 17 amino acids. With 2 bases removed from V and 5 bases from J, the gap between germline ends came to 19 bases. CDR3 coding DNA: TGTGCCAGCAGCTTATACTATGTGCGGGGCCCGAACAATGAGCAGTTCTTC. It encodes CASSLYYVRGPNNEQFF.